Presented here are 9 T cell receptor beta chains from one specimen sequenced in a study of response to subunit inactivated influenza vaccine. TCRdb used MiXCR to reprocess the RT-PCR reads, holding one entry per CDR3 protein. Among 600,000 to 700,000 distinct CDR3 sequences listed, about 14% were seen once. The starting material was PBMCs from blood, obtained less than 15 days before vaccination. All receptors come from a man aged 45 to 65 who received an inactivated influenza vaccine.

This clonotype was observed a few times. The chain recombines TRBV15 with TRBJ1-6; D is unresolved. CDR3 length equals 12 residues. Trimming took off 0 bases at V and 12 bases at J, with 6 bases between the two ends. Per the germline V gene, CDR1 is LNHNV and CDR2 is YYDKDF (reference sequence). CDR3 nucleotide sequence: TGTGCCACCAGCAGAGAAACCGGACCCCTCCACTTT. Translation gives CATSRETGPLHF.

This clonotype has just a few counts. CDR3 in DNA: TGTGCCAGCTCGGGGGGACTAGCGGCCTACAATGAGCAGTTCTTC. It is translated as CASSGGLAAYNEQFF. The chain links TRBV18 to TRBJ2-1; 11 bases align to TRBD2. The CDR3 is 15 residues long. From germline, CDR1 is KGHSH and CDR2 LQKENI. The V segment lost 6 bases and the J segment 2 bases; nucleotides outside the gene matches: 3.

CDR3 loop: CASSLLVYPSYEQYF. The CDR3 DNA sequence: TGTGCCAGCAGTTTACTCGTGTATCCCTCCTACGAGCAGTACTTC. The chain is built from TRBV28 and TRBJ2-7; no clear D. Trimming cost V 2 bases and J 0 bases, with 11 bases left between them. Germline loops: CDR1 MDHEN, CDR2 SYDVKM. The CDR3 has 15 residues.

The V and J genes are TRBV7-8 and TRBJ2-7; 10 bases map to TRBD1. V was clipped by 5 bases and J by 5 bases; unmatched bases: 9. Germline CDR1 and CDR2: SGHVS and FQNEAQ. The CDR3 is 15 amino acids. CDR3 DNA: TGTGCCAGCAGCGACCGGGACAGGGGTGTCAACGAGCAGTACTTC. Protein: CASSDRDRGVNEQYF. Full variable domain (missing parts from reference TRBV7-8 and TRBJ2-7): GAGVSQSPRYKVAKRGQDVALRCDPISGHVSLFWYQQALGQGPEFLTYFQNEAQLDKSGLPSDRFFAERPEGSVSTLKIQRTQQEDSAVYLCASSDRDRGVNEQYFGPGTRLTVT.

The V and J genes are TRBV4-2 and TRBJ2-7; TRBD2 might be the D (6 bases). Germline-derived CDR1 and CDR2 are LGHNA and YNFKEQ. Trimming removed 0 bases at V and 0 bases at J, with 12 bases between. The CDR3 contains 16 residues. The CDR3 region is CASSQEGGDSSYEQYF. The CDR3 nucleotides read TGTGCCAGCAGCCAAGAGGGCGGGGATAGCTCCTACGAGCAGTACTTC.

This clonotype was found many times. V is TRBV6-2 or TRBV6-3 and J is TRBJ1-2; tentatively, D is TRBD1 (5 bases). V was pared by 1 base and J by 2 bases, with 26 bases between. The CDR3 loop spans 20 amino acids. Germline CDR1 is MNHEY and CDR2 is SVGEGT. The CDR3 DNA follows: TGTGCCAGCAGTTACTTGGTTCGTTCGGCAGGGTCAGTACTAAACTATGGCTACACCTTC. It yields the protein CASSYLVRSAGSVLNYGYTF.

V usage is TRBV28 and J usage is TRBJ2-5; TRBD2 agrees at 7 bases. CDR1 and CDR2 (germline): MDHEN, SYDVKM. The CDR3 covers 17 residues. V lost 2 bases, J lost 4 bases, and 13 bases stayed unmatched. CDR3 region: CASSLTLGGFEGETQYF. The CDR3 bases are TGTGCCAGCAGTTTAACCCTCGGGGGGTTTGAAGGAGAGACCCAGTACTTC.

The rearrangement joins TRBV7-4 to TRBJ1-1; 8 nucleotides line up with TRBD1. V dropped 6 bases and J dropped 0; count of bases not matched to a gene: 6. The CDR3 loop spans 15 amino acids. The V gene's germline CDR1 is SGHVT and CDR2 SQSDAQ. CDR3 DNA: TGTGCCAGCAGTTCCTACAGGGGGGTGAACACTGAAGCTTTCTTT. Translating gives CASSSYRGVNTEAFF.

The V gene is TRBV15, the J gene TRBJ1-1; no firm D call. This CDR3 comprises 17 residues. V was pared by 0 bases and J by 1 base, with 15 bases between. The germline gives CDR1 LNHNV, CDR2 YYDKDF (reference sequence). The CDR3 sequence: CATSRDRLLRENTEAFF. The CDR3 DNA is TGTGCCACCAGCAGAGATCGCCTACTGAGGGAGAACACTGAAGCTTTCTTT.